The rows below give T cell receptor beta chains drawn from one sample of a study of T cell changes during pregnancy in multiple sclerosis. Data came from immunoSEQ multiplex PCR; TCRdb stores just in-frame clones and leaves some out. Here the sample spans some 40,000 clones, under 90% being singletons. The starting material was peripheral blood, obtained in the second trimester of pregnancy. Receptors originate from a female donor in good health, enrolled as a control in a pregnancy study. The CDR3 runs from the conserved cysteine through the conserved F or W. The D gene is left open where the match is weak. Clone sizes are given selectively: once, few, many, or a class where the clone is expanded.

-	-	TRBJ2-5	TRBV19	TGTGCCAGTAGTACCAACTGGGGGCGAGAAGAGACCCAGTACTTC	CASSTNWGREETQYF
TRBD1	-	TRBJ1-1	TRBV7-9	TGTGCCAGCAGCTCCCGGGACAGGGTAATGAACACTGAAGCTTTCTTT	CASSSRDRVMNTEAFF
-	-	TRBJ1-1	TRBV7-9	TGTGCCAGCAGCTTAGTTGGGGGGGCGCGGGACACTGAAGCTTTCTTT	CASSLVGGARDTEAFF
TRBD1	once	TRBJ1-1	TRBV2	TGTGCCAGCAGTGAGGTGCGCCGGGACAGGGAAGCTTTCTTT	CASSEVRRDREAFF
-	-	TRBJ2-7	TRBV9	TGTGCCAGCAGCGTAACGACAGCCAAGGACGAGCAGTACTTC	CASSVTTAKDEQYF
TRBD2	-	TRBJ2-3	TRBV6-5	TGTGCCAGCAGTCCGGGACTAGCCGTGCCGGGTACGCAGTATTTT	CASSPGLAVPGTQYF
TRBD1	-	TRBJ1-1	TRBV7-2	TGTGCCAGCAGCTTAGCGCCACAGGGGTATATGAACACTGAAGCTTTCTTT	CASSLAPQGYMNTEAFF
TRBD2	-	TRBJ2-3	TRBV14	TGTGCCAGCAGTAAAACCGGGACTAGCGGGAGGAGCACAGATACGCAGTATTTT	CASSKTGTSGRSTDTQYF
-	once	TRBJ1-5	TRBV4-3	TGCGCCAGCAGCCAAGATAGGGGGAGCAATCAGCCCCAGCATTTT	CASSQDRGSNQPQHF
TRBD1	-	TRBJ2-1	TRBV5-1	TGCGCCAGCAGCTCCGCCGGGACAGTCTACAATGAGCAGTTCTTC	CASSSAGTVYNEQFF
-	-	TRBJ2-7	TRBV25-1	TGTGCCACCACGGGGGCCTACGAGCAGTACTTC	CATTGAYEQYF
TRBD1	-	TRBJ2-2	TRBV5-1	TGCGCCAGCAGCTCAACCTCGACAGGGGGGACCGGGGAGCTGTTTTTT	CASSSTSTGGTGELFF
TRBD2	-	TRBJ2-1	TRBV6-5	TGTGCCAGCAGCGGGGGGGCCGAATCCAATGAGCAGTTCTTC	CASSGGAESNEQFF
TRBD1	-	TRBJ1-2	TRBV27	TGTGCCAGCAGTTTATACAACAGGGGGTATGGCTACACCTTC	CASSLYNRGYGYTF
-	-	TRBJ1-4	TRBV29-1	TGCAGCGTTGCCGGGGGGTACGGGGAAAAACTGTTTTTT	CSVAGGYGEKLFF
TRBD1	-	TRBJ1-1	TRBV7-2	TGTGCCAGCAGCTCTGCCCCGGGACAGGGGTTGGGGACTGAAGCTTTCTTT	CASSSAPGQGLGTEAFF
TRBD1	-	TRBJ2-1	TRBV7-7	TGTGCCAGCAGCTTAGGGGACAGGGGGAACAATGAGCAGTTCTTC	CASSLGDRGNNEQFF
TRBD2	once	TRBJ2-7	TRBV30	TGTGCCTGGAGTTCCGGGACTAATCCCTACGAGCAGTACTTC	CAWSSGTNPYEQYF
TRBD1	-	TRBJ2-2	TRBV18	TGTGCCAGCTCATCGGGACAGGGGAACACCGGGGAGCTGTTTTTT	CASSSGQGNTGELFF
TRBD1	-	TRBJ1-5	TRBV27	TGTGCCAGCAGTTTAGGCCGACAGGGTAATCAGCCCCAGCATTTT	CASSLGRQGNQPQHF
-	-	TRBJ1-2	TRBV6-6	TGTGCCAGCTTGGACAGCCTTAACTATGGCTACACCTTC	CASLDSLNYGYTF
-	-	TRBJ1-3	TRBV5-4	TGTGCCAGCAGCTTGTTGGTTAGCTCTGGAAACACCATATATTTT	CASSLLVSSGNTIYF
-	-	TRBJ1-6	TRBV7-8	TGTGCCAGCAGCCCCCAAACTACAGCGGGCAATTCACCCCTCCACTTT	CASSPQTTAGNSPLHF
-	-	TRBJ2-2	TRBV5-1	TGCGCCAGCAGCTTGGCCGTGTCAGACACCGGGGAGCTGTTTTTT	CASSLAVSDTGELFF
TRBD2	-	TRBJ2-1	TRBV7-9	TGTGCCAGCAGCTTAGGGACTAGCGGGAGCAATGAGCAGTTCTTC	CASSLGTSGSNEQFF
-	-	TRBJ1-4	TRBV5-4	TGTGCCAGCAGCTTGGCAGGAACGGAAAAACTGTTTTTT	CASSLAGTEKLFF
TRBD2	few	TRBJ2-5	TRBV30	TGTGCCTGGACTAGCGGGGGCCAGAGGGAGACCCAGTACTTC	CAWTSGGQRETQYF
-	-	TRBJ1-2	TRBV2	TGTGCCAGCAGTCAGGACATGAACTATGGCTACACCTTC	CASSQDMNYGYTF
-	few	TRBJ1-5	TRBV6-5	TGTGCCAGCAGCCGGACAGACCAGCCCCAGCATTTT	CASSRTDQPQHF
TRBD1	-	TRBJ2-2	TRBV11-3	TGTGCCAGCAGCCCGGGGTCCGGGACAGGGGGGAACACCGGGGAGCTGTTTTTT	CASSPGSGTGGNTGELFF
-	-	TRBJ2-3	TRBV2	TGTGCCAGCTCTGCGGAGTCGGATACGCAGTATTTT	CASSAESDTQYF
TRBD2	-	TRBJ2-2	TRBV4-2	TGTGCCAGCAGCCGAACCGGGACTAGCGGAACGAACACCGGGGAGCTGTTTTTT	CASSRTGTSGTNTGELFF
-	-	TRBJ2-1	TRBV13	TGTGCCAGCATTTATTATGGCGGGGAACACAATGAGCAGTTCTTC	CASIYYGGEHNEQFF
TRBD2	-	TRBJ2-3	TRBV4-2	TGTGCCAGCAGCCAAGAAGTCCGCGGGAGGTGGGCAGATACGCAGTATTTT	CASSQEVRGRWADTQYF
-	few	TRBJ1-6	TRBV9	TGTGCCAGCAGCGTAGCGGACACATCTTATAATTCACCCCTCCACTTT	CASSVADTSYNSPLHF
TRBD1	-	TRBJ2-7	TRBV6-5	TGTGCCAGCAGCCTCCAGGGGGCCTACGAGCAGTACTTC	CASSLQGAYEQYF